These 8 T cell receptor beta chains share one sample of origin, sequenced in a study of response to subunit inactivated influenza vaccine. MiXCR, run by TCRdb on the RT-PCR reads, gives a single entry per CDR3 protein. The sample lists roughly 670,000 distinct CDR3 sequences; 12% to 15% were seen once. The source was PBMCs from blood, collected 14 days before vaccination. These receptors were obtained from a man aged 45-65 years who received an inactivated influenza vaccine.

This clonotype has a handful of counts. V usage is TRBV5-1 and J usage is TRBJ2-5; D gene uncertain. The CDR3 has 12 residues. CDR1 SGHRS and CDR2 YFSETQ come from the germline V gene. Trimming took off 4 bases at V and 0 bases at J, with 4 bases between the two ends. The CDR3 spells CASSTDQETQYF. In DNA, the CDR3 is TGCGCCAGCAGCACGGACCAAGAGACCCAGTACTTC.

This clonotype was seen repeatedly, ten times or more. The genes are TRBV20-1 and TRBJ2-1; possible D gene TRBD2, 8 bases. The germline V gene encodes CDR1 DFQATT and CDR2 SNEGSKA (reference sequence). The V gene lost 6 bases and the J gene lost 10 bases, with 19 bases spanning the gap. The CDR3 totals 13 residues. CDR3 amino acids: CSAREGAADEQFF. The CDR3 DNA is TGCAGTGCCCGGGAGGGGGCCGCGGACGAGCAGTTCTTC.

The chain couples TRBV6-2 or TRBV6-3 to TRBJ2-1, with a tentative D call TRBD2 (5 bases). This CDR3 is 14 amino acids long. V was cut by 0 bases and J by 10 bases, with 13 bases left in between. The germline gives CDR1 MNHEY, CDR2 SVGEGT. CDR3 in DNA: TGTGCCAGCAGTTACTCGGCCCCCGACTACGAGCAGTTCTTC. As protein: CASSYSAPDYEQFF.

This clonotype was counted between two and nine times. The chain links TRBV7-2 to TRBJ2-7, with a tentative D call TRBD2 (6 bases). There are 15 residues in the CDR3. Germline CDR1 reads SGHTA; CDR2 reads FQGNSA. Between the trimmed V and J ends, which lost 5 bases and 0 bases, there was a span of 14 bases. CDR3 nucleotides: TGTGCCAGCAGCCTATCGGCCGGGAGCTCCTACGAGCAGTACTTC. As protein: CASSLSAGSSYEQYF.

Here the CDR3 reads CASSLAGSNSPLHF. The CDR3 nucleotides are TGTGCCAGCAGCTTAGCCGGATCTAATTCACCCCTCCACTTT. The V call is TRBV7-2, the J call TRBJ1-6; D is unclear. CDR1 is SGHTA and CDR2 is FQGNSA in the germline V gene. CDR3 length: 14 amino acids. The V end was cut by 0 bases, the J end by 6 bases, with 6 bases between.

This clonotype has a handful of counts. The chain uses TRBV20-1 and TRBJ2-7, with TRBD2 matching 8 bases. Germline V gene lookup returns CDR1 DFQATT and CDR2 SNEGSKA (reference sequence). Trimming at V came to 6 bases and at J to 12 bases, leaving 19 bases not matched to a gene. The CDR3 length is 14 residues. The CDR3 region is CSATRAGLGGVGYF. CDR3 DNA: TGCAGTGCCACCAGGGCGGGACTAGGCGGGGTTGGGTACTTC.

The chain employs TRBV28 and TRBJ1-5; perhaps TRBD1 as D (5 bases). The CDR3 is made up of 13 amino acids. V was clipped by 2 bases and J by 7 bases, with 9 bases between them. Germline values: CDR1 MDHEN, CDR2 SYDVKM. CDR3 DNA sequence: TGTGCCAGCAGTTTACAGGGTTGGCAGCCCCAGCATTTT. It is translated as CASSLQGWQPQHF.

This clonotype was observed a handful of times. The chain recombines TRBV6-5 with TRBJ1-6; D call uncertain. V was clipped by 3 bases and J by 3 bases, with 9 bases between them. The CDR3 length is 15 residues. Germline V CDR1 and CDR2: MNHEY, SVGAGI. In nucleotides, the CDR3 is TGTGCCAGCAGTTATCGTAGTGGCTATAATTCACCCCTCCACTTT. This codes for CASSYRSGYNSPLHF.